This paragraph covers one T cell receptor (beta chain) sequence. A junction boundary mismatches the germline segment, possibly from a read error. The data stem from a study of blood T cell repertoires in COVID-19. Some clones are missing from TCRdb's copy, which holds only in-frame ones; the method was immunoSEQ multiplex PCR. The table shows 430,000 or so clones, with about 87% occurring only once. Germline assignment: CDR1 SSHAT and CDR2 FNYEAQ (reference sequence). The CDR3 consists of 14 residues. The rearrangement joins TRBV7-7 to TRBJ2-7, with 9 bases that match TRBD2. The sample comprised peripheral blood. The receptor was derived from a man aged 18 to 29 with COVID-19, enrolled during active disease. The CDR3: CASSSETSGYEQYF. CDR3 bases: TGTGCTAGCAGCTCCGAGACTAGCGGATACGAGCAGTACTTC.